This T cell receptor (beta chain) was identified in a study of long-term antiretroviral therapy in people with HIV. Version v3.0 of the immunoSEQ assay was performed at survey level. Libraries were prepared by immunoSEQ multiplex PCR; TCRdb keeps only in-frame clonotypes and omits some of them. The data hold approximately 19,000 clones, with 70% to 90% observed a single time. The CDR3 has 15 residues. J lost 0 bases, V lost 4 bases, and 6 bases had no gene match. Germline CDR1 is SGDLS and CDR2 is YYNGEE. This clone appeared a few times. This sequence joins TRBV9 and TRBJ2-7; 8 bases are shared with TRBD2. The clonotype comes from a woman in her forties or fifties with HIV. The specimen was unsorted PBMCs, collected 2.6 years after starting antiretroviral therapy. CDR3 in DNA: TGTGCCAGCAGCCCCGGGAGGGCCTTCTCCTACGAGCAGTACTTC. Translating it yields CASSPGRAFSYEQYF.